This T cell receptor beta chain was sequenced during a study of blood T cell repertoires in COVID-19. Turning to the study itself: Samples representing acute and convalescent COVID-19 were sourced from the United States, Italy and Spain. Sources were T cells, B-cell-depleted T cells, or PBMCs; the material itself was cDNA or gDNA.

In the source study's methods: The authors estimated nucleated cell counts from reference gene primer amplification. Profiling relied on immunoSEQ multiplex PCR, and the TCRdb table lists in-frame clones only, not all of them. The V and J calls and clone size come from that table; D and trimming were worked out from the DNA. Among 70,000 to 80,000 clones listed, roughly 82% were seen once. The CDR3 is 15 residues long. The germline V gene has CDR1 ENHRY and CDR2 SYGVKD. J lost 7 bases, V lost 5 bases, and 11 bases had no gene match. The clonotype was recovered from a woman aged 80 or over with acute or convalescent COVID-19. V is TRBV10-3 and J is TRBJ2-7, with TRBD1 identical over 10 bases. Sequenced input: peripheral blood. The CDR3 coding sequence is TGTGCCATCAGTCCCACCCGACAGGGGGCGGAGGAGCAGTACTTC. Amino acids: CAISPTRQGAEEQYF.